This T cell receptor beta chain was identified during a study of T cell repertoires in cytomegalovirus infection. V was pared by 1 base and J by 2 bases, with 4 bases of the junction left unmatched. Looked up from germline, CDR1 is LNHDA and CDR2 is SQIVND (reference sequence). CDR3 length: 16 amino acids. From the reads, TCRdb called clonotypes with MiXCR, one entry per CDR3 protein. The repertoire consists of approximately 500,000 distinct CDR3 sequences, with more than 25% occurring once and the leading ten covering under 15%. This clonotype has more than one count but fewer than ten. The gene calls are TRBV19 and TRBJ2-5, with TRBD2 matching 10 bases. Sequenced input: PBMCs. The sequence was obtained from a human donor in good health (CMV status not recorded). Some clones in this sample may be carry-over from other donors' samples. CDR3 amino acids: CASSIVIAGGQETQYF. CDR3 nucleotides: TGTGCCAGTAGTATAGTCATAGCGGGAGGACAAGAGACCCAGTACTTC.